The clone carrying this T cell receptor (beta chain) came up a few times. Its antigen is unidentified. This sample was taken from a study of CD8 T cells in ankylosing spondylitis. General observations from the study: Within peripheral blood, clones linked to disease were CD8+ and relatively rare. Reportedly, significant enrichment of disease-linked clones occurred in matched ankylosing spondylitis synovial fluid. What appeared characteristic of ankylosing spondylitis blood was a TCR beta motif of fewer than ten highly homologous variants.

This CDR3 has 16 residues. Trimming left V 5 bases short and J 7 bases short, with 23 bases between. Germline V CDR1 and CDR2: LGHNA, YNFKEQ. Preparation of TCR beta libraries was done by quantitative 5'-RACE with molecular barcodes. Using its own MiXCR run on the 5' RACE reads, TCRdb lists one record per CDR3 protein. The profile shows roughly 700,000 distinct CDR3 sequences, under 20% of them singletons. The material sequenced was blood, either unsorted or a sorted T cell fraction (not recorded which). The sequence came from a male donor with ankylosing spondylitis. The V and J genes are TRBV4-2 and TRBJ1-2; TRBD1 is a possible D gene (5 bases). The CDR3 reads CASSSGMGRGIGGYTF. The CDR3 bases are TGTGCCAGCAGCTCAGGGATGGGTCGGGGGATCGGTGGCTACACCTTC.